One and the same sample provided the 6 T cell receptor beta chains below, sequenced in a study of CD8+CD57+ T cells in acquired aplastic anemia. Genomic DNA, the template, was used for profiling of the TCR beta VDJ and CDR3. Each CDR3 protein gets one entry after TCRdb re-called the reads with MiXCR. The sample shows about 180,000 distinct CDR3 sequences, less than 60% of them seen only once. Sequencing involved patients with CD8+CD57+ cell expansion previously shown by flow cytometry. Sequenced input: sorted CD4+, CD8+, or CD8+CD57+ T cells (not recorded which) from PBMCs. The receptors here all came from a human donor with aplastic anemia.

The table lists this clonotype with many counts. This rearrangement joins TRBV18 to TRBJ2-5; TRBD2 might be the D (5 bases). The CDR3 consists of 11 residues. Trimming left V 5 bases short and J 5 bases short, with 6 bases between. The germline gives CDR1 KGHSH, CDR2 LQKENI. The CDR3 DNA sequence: TGTGCCAGCTCATCGGGGGAGACCCAGTACTTC. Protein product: CASSSGETQYF.

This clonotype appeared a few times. Here the CDR3 DNA reads TGTGCCATCAGTGAGAAAACGAACACTGAAGCTTTCTTT. Translated: CAISEKTNTEAFF. The V and J genes are TRBV10-3 and TRBJ1-1; D gene unclear. Deletions cut 2 bases from V and 1 base from J, with 5 bases between. CDR3 size: 13 residues. CDR1 and CDR2 from the germline V gene are ENHRY and SYGVKD.

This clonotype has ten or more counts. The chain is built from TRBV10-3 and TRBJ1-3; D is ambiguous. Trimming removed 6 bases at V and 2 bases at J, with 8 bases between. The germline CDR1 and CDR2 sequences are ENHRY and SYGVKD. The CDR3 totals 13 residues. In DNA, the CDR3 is TGTGCCATCAGCAGGATCGCTGGAAACACCATATATTTT. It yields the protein CAISRIAGNTIYF.

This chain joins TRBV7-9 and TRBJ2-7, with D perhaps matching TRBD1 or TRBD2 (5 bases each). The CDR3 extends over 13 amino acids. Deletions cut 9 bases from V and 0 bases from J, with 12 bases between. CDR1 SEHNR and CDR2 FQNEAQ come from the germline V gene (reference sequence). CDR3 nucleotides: TGTGCCAGTCGGGACGCAGCCTCCTACGAGCAGTACTTC. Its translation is CASRDAASYEQYF.

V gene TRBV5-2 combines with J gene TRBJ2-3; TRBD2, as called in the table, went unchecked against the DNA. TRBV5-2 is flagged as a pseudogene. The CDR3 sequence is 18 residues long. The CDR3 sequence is CASNFSTSGGLVTDTQYF. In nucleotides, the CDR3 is TGTGCCAGCAACTTCTCGACTAGCGGGGGGCTTGTCACAGATACGCAGTATTTT.

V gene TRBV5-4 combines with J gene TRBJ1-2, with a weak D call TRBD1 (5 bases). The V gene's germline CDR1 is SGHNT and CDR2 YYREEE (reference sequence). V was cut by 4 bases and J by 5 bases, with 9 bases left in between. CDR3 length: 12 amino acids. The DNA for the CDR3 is TGTGCCAGCAGCGCCGACAGATATGGCTACACCTTC. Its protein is CASSADRYGYTF.